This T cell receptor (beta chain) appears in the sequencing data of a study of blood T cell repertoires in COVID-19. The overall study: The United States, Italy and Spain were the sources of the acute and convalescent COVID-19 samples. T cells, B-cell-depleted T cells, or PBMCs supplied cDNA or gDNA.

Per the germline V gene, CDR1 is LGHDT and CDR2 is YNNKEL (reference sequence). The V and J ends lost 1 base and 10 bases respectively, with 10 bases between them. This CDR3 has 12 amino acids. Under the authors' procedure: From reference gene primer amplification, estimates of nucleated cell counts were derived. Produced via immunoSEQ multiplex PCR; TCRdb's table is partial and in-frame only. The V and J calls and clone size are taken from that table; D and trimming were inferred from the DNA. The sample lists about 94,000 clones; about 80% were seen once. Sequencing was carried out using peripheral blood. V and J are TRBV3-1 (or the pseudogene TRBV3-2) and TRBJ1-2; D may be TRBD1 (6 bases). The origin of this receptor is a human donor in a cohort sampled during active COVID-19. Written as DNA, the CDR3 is TGTGCCAGCAGCCAAGGACAGGTTTACTACACCTTC. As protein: CASSQGQVYYTF.